This TCR beta chain was found in a study of neurological immune-mediated disorders. Across the study: The multiple sclerosis group of 34 included roughly 31 relapsing-remitting and 3 secondary progressive patients.

This clonotype was counted ten times or more. As yet, its antigen is unknown. The germline V gene has CDR1 LGHDT and CDR2 YNNKEL (reference sequence). Trimming stripped 2 bases from V and 0 bases from J, with 13 bases between. The CDR3 has 16 amino acids. Notes on the study in general: As far as clinical or MRI features were concerned, none was associated with the multiple sclerosis repertoire cluster. One related-CDR3 cluster, found by phylogenetic grouping, held repertoires of 18 of 34 multiple sclerosis patients and is a possible signature.

5'RACE with 10-nucleotide random UMIs produced the cDNA. TCRdb re-analysed the 5' RACE reads in MiXCR, keeping a single row per CDR3 protein. The table records 87,000 or so distinct CDR3 sequences, 3% to 4.5% of them present only once. The clonotype originates from a woman aged 45 to 65 with multiple sclerosis. The sequenced material came from PBMCs. The rearrangement links TRBV3-1 to TRBJ2-5; the D is unclear. CDR3 amino acids: CASSQRDTWYQETQYF. DNA of the CDR3: TGTGCCAGCAGCCAACGCGACACTTGGTACCAAGAGACCCAGTACTTC.